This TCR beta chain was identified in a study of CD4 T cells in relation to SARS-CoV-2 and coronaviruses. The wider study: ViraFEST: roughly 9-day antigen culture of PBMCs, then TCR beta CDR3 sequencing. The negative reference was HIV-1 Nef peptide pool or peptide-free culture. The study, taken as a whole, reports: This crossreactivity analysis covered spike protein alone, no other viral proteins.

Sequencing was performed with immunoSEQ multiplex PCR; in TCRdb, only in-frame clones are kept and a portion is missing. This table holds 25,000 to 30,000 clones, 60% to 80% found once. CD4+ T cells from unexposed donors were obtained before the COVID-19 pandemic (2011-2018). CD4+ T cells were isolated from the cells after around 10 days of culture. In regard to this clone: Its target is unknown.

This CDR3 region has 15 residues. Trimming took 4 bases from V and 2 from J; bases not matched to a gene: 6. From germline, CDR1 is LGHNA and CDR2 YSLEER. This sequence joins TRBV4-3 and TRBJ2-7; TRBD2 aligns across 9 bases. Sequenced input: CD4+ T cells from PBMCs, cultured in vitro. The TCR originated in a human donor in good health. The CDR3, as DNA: TGCGCCAGCAGCCGACGACTAGCGGAAACCTACGAGCAGTACTTC. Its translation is CASSRRLAETYEQYF.